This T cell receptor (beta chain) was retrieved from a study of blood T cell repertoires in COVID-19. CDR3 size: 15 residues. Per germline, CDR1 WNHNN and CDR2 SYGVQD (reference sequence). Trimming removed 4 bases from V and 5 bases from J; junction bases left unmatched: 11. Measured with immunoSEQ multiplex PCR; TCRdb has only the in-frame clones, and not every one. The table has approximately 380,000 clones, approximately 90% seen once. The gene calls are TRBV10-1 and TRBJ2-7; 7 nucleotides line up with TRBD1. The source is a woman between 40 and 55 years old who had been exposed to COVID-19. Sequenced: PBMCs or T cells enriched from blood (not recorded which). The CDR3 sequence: CASSGLSTGKDEQYF. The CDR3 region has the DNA TGCGCCAGCAGTGGGCTTTCGACAGGGAAGGACGAGCAGTACTTC.